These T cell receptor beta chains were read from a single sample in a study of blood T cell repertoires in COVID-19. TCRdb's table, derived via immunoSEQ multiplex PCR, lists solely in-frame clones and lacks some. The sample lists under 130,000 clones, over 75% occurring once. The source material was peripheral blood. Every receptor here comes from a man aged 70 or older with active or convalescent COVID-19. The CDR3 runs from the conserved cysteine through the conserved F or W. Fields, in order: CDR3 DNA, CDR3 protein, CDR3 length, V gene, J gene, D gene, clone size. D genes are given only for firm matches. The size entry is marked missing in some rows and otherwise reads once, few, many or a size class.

CDR3 DNA: TGCGCCAGCAGCTTGGGTGGTTCACAGCCCTTCACAGATACGCAGTATTTT
CDR3 protein: CASSLGGSQPFTDTQYF
CDR3 length: 17
V gene: TRBV5-1
J gene: TRBJ2-3
D gene: .
clone size: few

CDR3 DNA: TGTGCCAGCAGCCAACGACTAGCGGGAGAAGAGACCCAGTACTTC
CDR3 protein: CASSQRLAGEETQYF
CDR3 length: 15
V gene: TRBV5-4
J gene: TRBJ2-5
D gene: TRBD2
clone size: .

CDR3 DNA: TGCGCCAGCAGCTTGGACAGCGGGGGGGCCGGCGATGAGCAGTTCTTC
CDR3 protein: CASSLDSGGAGDEQFF
CDR3 length: 16
V gene: TRBV5-1
J gene: TRBJ2-1
D gene: TRBD2
clone size: few

CDR3 DNA: TGTGCCAGCAGTCTCCAGACTAGCGGGTCCACAGATACGCAGTATTTT
CDR3 protein: CASSLQTSGSTDTQYF
CDR3 length: 16
V gene: TRBV27
J gene: TRBJ2-3
D gene: TRBD2
clone size: .

CDR3 DNA: TGTGCCAGCACCAATGACAGGGGTTTCGGCAACTATGGCTACACCTTC
CDR3 protein: CASTNDRGFGNYGYTF
CDR3 length: 16
V gene: TRBV19
J gene: TRBJ1-2
D gene: TRBD1
clone size: .

CDR3 DNA: TGCGCCAGCAGCCTACAGGGGGCCCAAGAGACCCAGTACTTC
CDR3 protein: CASSLQGAQETQYF
CDR3 length: 14
V gene: TRBV4-1
J gene: TRBJ2-5
D gene: TRBD1
clone size: .

CDR3 DNA: TGTGCCAGCAGTTTCGAGGGACTTGAGCAGTTCTTC
CDR3 protein: CASSFEGLEQFF
CDR3 length: 12
V gene: TRBV12-3/TRBV12-4
J gene: TRBJ2-1
D gene: .
clone size: .

CDR3 DNA: TGTGCCAGTAGATTTGACAGGGCGACCACAAAGAACACTGAAGCTTTCTTT
CDR3 protein: CASRFDRATTKNTEAFF
CDR3 length: 17
V gene: TRBV19
J gene: TRBJ1-1
D gene: TRBD1
clone size: .

CDR3 DNA: TGCGCCAGCAGACGGGATGGGGGCACAGATACGCAGTATTTT
CDR3 protein: CASRRDGGTDTQYF
CDR3 length: 14
V gene: TRBV5-1
J gene: TRBJ2-3
D gene: .
clone size: .

CDR3 DNA: TGTGCCAGCAGTCTTACAGGGCCTAACTATGGCTACACCTTC
CDR3 protein: CASSLTGPNYGYTF
CDR3 length: 14
V gene: TRBV6-2/TRBV6-3
J gene: TRBJ1-2
D gene: .
clone size: .

CDR3 DNA: TGTGCCAGCAGTGCTCTTGGACTAGCGGGAGGAGGTGAGCAGTTCTTC
CDR3 protein: CASSALGLAGGGEQFF
CDR3 length: 16
V gene: TRBV6-2/TRBV6-3
J gene: TRBJ2-1
D gene: TRBD2
clone size: few

CDR3 DNA: TGTGCCAGCAGCGCAGACTCCGGGACAGGGGGTAAAAAACTGTTTTTT
CDR3 protein: CASSADSGTGGKKLFF
CDR3 length: 16
V gene: TRBV7-8
J gene: TRBJ1-4
D gene: TRBD1
clone size: .

CDR3 DNA: TGCGCCAGCAGTGACCCAGGGCTCGTCAATGAGCAGTTCTTC
CDR3 protein: CASSDPGLVNEQFF
CDR3 length: 14
V gene: TRBV10-2
J gene: TRBJ2-1
D gene: .
clone size: once

CDR3 DNA: TGTGCCAGCGAGACTAGCGGGCGTCCCGGGGAGCTGTTTTTT
CDR3 protein: CASETSGRPGELFF
CDR3 length: 14
V gene: TRBV28
J gene: TRBJ2-2
D gene: TRBD2
clone size: few

CDR3 DNA: TGTGCCAGCAGCAGACAGGGTAGCAATCAGCCCCAGCATTTT
CDR3 protein: CASSRQGSNQPQHF
CDR3 length: 14
V gene: TRBV5-6
J gene: TRBJ1-5
D gene: TRBD1
clone size: .

CDR3 DNA: TGTGCCAGCAGCCCAGACAGGGGGCTCTATGGCTACACCTTC
CDR3 protein: CASSPDRGLYGYTF
CDR3 length: 14
V gene: TRBV11-2
J gene: TRBJ1-2
D gene: TRBD1
clone size: few

CDR3 DNA: TGTGCCAGCAGCCAGGACAGGGGATCCTACAATGAGCAGTTCTTC
CDR3 protein: CASSQDRGSYNEQFF
CDR3 length: 15
V gene: TRBV3-1/TRBV3-2
J gene: TRBJ2-1
D gene: TRBD1
clone size: .

CDR3 DNA: TGTGCCAGTATACGGACAGGGGTCACCGGGGAGCTGTTTTTT
CDR3 protein: CASIRTGVTGELFF
CDR3 length: 14
V gene: TRBV19
J gene: TRBJ2-2
D gene: TRBD1
clone size: .